The 19 T cell receptor beta chains presented below share a single source sample, sequenced in a study of metastatic and nonmetastatic thyroid tumors (TCRdb year 2020). Library preparation employed PCR. For sequencing, an Illumina HiSeq 4000 was employed. TCRdb's own reprocessing of the public reads used fastp at Q25 and MiXCR and kept productive beta chains. The sample table shows 37,000 or so clones, and less than 20% are seen once. Together, the top ten hold less than 4.5% of the sample. Before undergoing thyroid surgery, none of the patients had been given any kind of treatment. Sequencing was carried out using blood. The source of these receptors is a female donor with papillary thyroid cancer or a benign thyroid nodule (not recorded which). Some clones in this sample may be carry-over from other donors' samples.

In regard to this clone: Sequence at one end of the junction differs from germline and may be a read error. As DNA, the CDR3 is TGCGCCAGCAGCTTGTGCAGGGGGGACTACGATCAGTACTTC. It yields the protein CASSLCRGDYDQYF. The rearrangement joins TRBV5-1 to TRBJ2-7; D may correspond to TRBD1 or TRBD2 (7 bases each). The CDR3 is 14 amino acids. CDR1 and CDR2 from the germline V gene are SGHRS and YFSETQ.

In its sample, this clone was seen many times. This chain connects TRBV28 to TRBJ2-7, with 8 nucleotides matching TRBD1. V dropped 6 bases and J dropped 2; count of bases not matched to a gene: 9. CDR3 length: 15 residues. Germline CDR1 is MDHEN and CDR2 is SYDVKM. The CDR3, as DNA: TGTGCCAGCAGCACTAACAGGGGGTGGACCTACGAGCAGTACTTC. Its translation is CASSTNRGWTYEQYF. The full variable domain, rest sourced from reference TRBV28 and TRBJ2-7, is DVKVTQSSRYLVKRTGEKVFLECVQDMDHENMFWYRQDPGLGLRLIYFSYDVKMKEKGDIPEGYSVSREKKERFSLILESASTNQTSMYLCASSTNRGWTYEQYFGPGTRLTVT.

Ten or more counts support this clone. J is TRBJ1-2 and V is TRBV6-1; TRBD1 matches at 11 bases. Per the germline V gene, CDR1 is MNHNS and CDR2 is SASEGT. There are 13 residues in the CDR3. V lost 6 bases, J lost 8 bases, and 5 bases stayed unmatched. In DNA form, the CDR3 reads TGTGCCAGCAGCCCCAGGGACAGGGGGGGCTACACCTTC. Translation: CASSPRDRGGYTF.

About this clone itself: A much more abundant neighbour one base away suggests this may be a read error. CDR3 residues: CSFTLGGGQETQYF. The CDR3 DNA is TGCAGCTTTACACTTGGTGGGGGACAAGAGACCCAGTACTTC. V and J are TRBV29-1 and TRBJ2-5; either TRBD1 or TRBD2 may fit D (5 bases each). V was shortened by 8 bases and J by 2 bases, with 18 bases between the two germline ends. The CDR3 is 14 amino acids. Germline assignment: CDR1 SQVTM and CDR2 ANQGSEA.

This clone has only a few counts. The rearrangement joins TRBV10-2 to TRBJ2-6; D possibly corresponds to TRBD2 (6 bases). The CDR3 has 16 amino acids. Germline V gene sequence: CDR1 WSHSY, CDR2 SAAADI. With 7 bases removed from V and 0 bases from J, the gap between germline ends came to 13 bases. The CDR3 loop reads CASIDAGNSGANVLTF. Here the CDR3 DNA reads TGCGCCAGCATTGACGCGGGGAACTCTGGGGCCAACGTCCTGACTTTC.

This clone was seen many times. This chain connects TRBV5-6 to TRBJ2-7; D gene ambiguous. From germline, CDR1 is SGHDT and CDR2 YYEEEE. V was shortened by 6 bases and J by 3 bases, with 22 bases between the two germline ends. The CDR3 is 16 residues long. The CDR3 DNA sequence: TGTGCCAGCATCCCGCCGGGCGATCCCGGATACTACGAGCAGTACTTC. Its translation is CASIPPGDPGYYEQYF.

This clone was counted many times. The gene calls are TRBV13 and TRBJ2-1; 7 positions agree with TRBD1. Trimming at V came to 4 bases and at J to 3 bases, leaving 6 bases not matched to a gene. Germline CDR1 is PRHDT and CDR2 is FYEKMQ (reference sequence). This CDR3 is 15 amino acids long. The chain's CDR3 is CASSSGQTFYNEQFF. The DNA of the CDR3 is TGTGCCAGCAGCTCGGGACAGACTTTCTACAATGAGCAGTTCTTC.

This clone was seen many times. The rearrangement links TRBV28 to TRBJ2-5; D may match TRBD1 or TRBD2 (6 bases each). V was clipped by 3 bases and J by 3 bases, with 8 bases between them. Germline values: CDR1 MDHEN, CDR2 SYDVKM. The CDR3 spans 13 residues. The CDR3 here is CASSFGGEETQYF. The DNA for the CDR3 is TGTGCCAGCAGTTTCGGGGGCGAAGAGACCCAGTACTTC.

This clone was observed many times. J is TRBJ2-1 and V is TRBV2, with D tentatively TRBD1 (6 bases). The CDR3 length is 13 residues. V dropped 7 bases and J dropped 5 bases, with 12 bases sitting between them. Germline V gene lookup returns CDR1 SNHLY and CDR2 FYNNEI. CDR3 nucleotides: TGTGCCAGCACCGCCGACAGGAACAATGAGCAGTTCTTC. Protein: CASTADRNNEQFF. Full variable domain (rest looked up from reference TRBV2 and TRBJ2-1): EPEVTQTPSHQVTQMGQEVILRCVPISNHLYFYWYRQILGQKVEFLVSFYNNEISEKSEIFDDQFSVERPDGSNFTLKIRSTKLEDSAMYFCASTADRNNEQFFGPGTRLTVL.

This clone was found many times. V usage is TRBV28 and J usage is TRBJ1-1; weak D call: TRBD1 (5 bases). V was cut by 2 bases and J by 1 base, with 11 bases left in between. Per germline, CDR1 MDHEN and CDR2 SYDVKM. CDR3 size: 15 residues. The CDR3 sequence is CASSLTGTANTEAFF. CDR3 in DNA: TGTGCCAGCAGTTTAACCGGGACGGCGAACACTGAAGCTTTCTTT.

This clone was observed at least ten times. V and J are TRBV6-5 and TRBJ1-1; D is unresolved. Per germline, CDR1 MNHEY and CDR2 SVGAGI. V was trimmed by 2 bases and J by 0 bases, leaving 10 bases between them. CDR3 length: 15 amino acids. CDR3 nucleotides: TGTGCCAGCAGTTACGGTTTTAAAGTGAACACTGAAGCTTTCTTT. Translation: CASSYGFKVNTEAFF.

This clone was observed many times. The chain has TRBV5-6 and TRBJ1-1; D remains ambiguous. CDR3 size: 14 residues. Germline-derived CDR1 and CDR2 are SGHDT and YYEEEE. V shed 2 bases and J shed 2 bases, with 10 bases lying between them. The CDR3 sequence: CASSFRARNTEAFF. The CDR3 nucleotides are TGTGCCAGCAGCTTCCGGGCTAGAAACACTGAAGCTTTCTTT.

The table lists this clone with a few counts. A much larger clonotype is one base distant, so this may be a read error. This sequence joins TRBV7-6 and TRBJ2-3, with D perhaps TRBD1 (5 bases). Between the trimmed V and J ends, which lost 5 bases and 2 bases, there was a span of 14 bases. This CDR3 has 15 residues. Germline assignment: CDR1 SGHVS and CDR2 FNYEAQ. The CDR3, as DNA: TGTGCCAGCAGCCGAAACAGGTCTAACACAGATACGCAGTATTTT. Amino acid sequence: CASSRNRSNTDTQYF. Combining the CDR3 with reference TRBV7-6 and TRBJ2-3 gives the whole variable domain GAGVSQSPRYKVTKRGQDVALRCDPISGHVSLYWYRQALGQGPEFLTYFNYEAQQDKSGLPNDRFSAERPEGSISTLTIQRTEQRDSAMYRCASSRNRSNTDTQYFGPGTRLTVL.

This clone was recorded at least ten times. The chain combines TRBV18 with TRBJ2-7, with 8 bases that match TRBD1. Germline values: CDR1 KGHSH, CDR2 LQKENI. CDR3 length: 15 amino acids. The ends lost 3 bases at V and 3 bases at J; junction bases unmatched: 7. The CDR3 DNA reads as TGTGCCAGCTCACCCCCAGGGACAGGTAACTACGAGCAGTACTTC. Protein sequence: CASSPPGTGNYEQYF.

This clone was counted a few times. CDR3 nucleotides: TGTGCCAGCAGAACCCTCAGGACAACGGGCACTGAAGCTTTCTTT. This translates into CASRTLRTTGTEAFF. J is TRBJ1-1 and V is TRBV6-1; tentatively, D is TRBD1 (5 bases). Between the trimmed V and J ends, which lost 6 bases and 4 bases, there was a span of 18 bases. This CDR3 is built from 15 residues. Germline CDR1 is MNHNS and CDR2 is SASEGT.

This clone was seen only a few times. A read error may account for a junction end that differs from germline. The identical CDR3 is also encoded by other nucleotide sequences in the sample. The CDR3 reads CSARAPGQGDTGKLFF. The CDR3 DNA follows: TGCAGTGCTAGAGCCCCGGGACAGGGGGACACCGGGAAGCTGTTTTTT. The genes are TRBV20-1 and TRBJ2-2, with 11 bases fitting TRBD1. The CDR3 has 16 amino acids. Germline CDR1 and CDR2: DFQATT and SNEGSKA (reference sequence).

This clone was counted at least ten times. The chain is built from TRBV7-9 and TRBJ2-1, with D unclear. Trimming pared 2 bases from V and 0 bases from J, leaving 14 bases between. CDR1 and CDR2 from the germline V gene are SEHNR and FQNEAQ (reference sequence). CDR3 length: 17 amino acids. CDR3 protein: CASSLLMAVSSYNEQFF. CDR3 sequence (DNA): TGTGCCAGCAGCTTACTCATGGCGGTCAGCTCCTACAATGAGCAGTTCTTC.

This clone has a count of ten or more. The CDR3 protein is CASSSDNAGTEAFF. The CDR3 DNA sequence: TGTGCCAGCAGCTCTGATAATGCGGGTACTGAAGCTTTCTTT. The chain is built from TRBV7-9 and TRBJ1-1, with D hard to call. Germline V lookup: CDR1 SEHNR, CDR2 FQNEAQ (reference sequence). Trimming removed 4 bases at V and 5 bases at J, with 14 bases between. CDR3 length equals 14 residues.

This clone has only a few counts. The sample contains more than one DNA sequence encoding this CDR3. The chain is built from TRBV4-1 and TRBJ2-7; 7 bases fit TRBD2. Germline lookup yields CDR1 MGHRA and CDR2 YSYEKL. After removal of 1 base from V and 8 bases from J, the junction contained 14 bases not matched to a gene. The CDR3 is made up of 16 amino acids. CDR3 sequence reads: CASSQAEPGAGSKQYF. The CDR3 bases are TGCGCCAGCAGCCAAGCTGAACCGGGAGCGGGGAGCAAGCAGTACTTC.